Listed here is a single T cell receptor (beta chain). Its specificity is unknown. The entry originates in a study of cytomegalovirus exposure and HLA in healthy donors. Across the study: Within an early data release were roughly 83 million unique TCRs drawn from HLA-typed donors.

The CDR3 is 17 residues long. From germline, CDR1 is MGHRA and CDR2 YSYEKL. The ends lost 0 bases at V and 5 bases at J; junction bases unmatched: 8. With 60 Vbeta and 13 Jbeta primers, the PCR was carried out. Measured with immunoSEQ multiplex PCR; TCRdb has only the in-frame clones, and not every one. Of a few hundred thousand clones detected, 80% appear once; the ten largest clones hold less than 0.4%. Study observations and caveats: Cytomegalovirus association was assigned to under 200 TCR beta chains. The only immune exposure information that was available was CMV serostatus. Likely technical artifact: a cluster of highly shared sequence variants.

The sample consisted of PBMCs. The TCR comes from a girl aged 2-15 years in good health and CMV-seronegative. The chain couples TRBV4-1 to TRBJ2-1; 9 positions agree with TRBD2. Here the CDR3 reads CASSQDPSGGPHNEQFF. The CDR3 DNA sequence: TGCGCCAGCAGCCAAGACCCAAGCGGGGGGCCCCACAATGAGCAGTTCTTC.